The next 25 T cell receptor beta chains were all read from a single sample in a study of identical twins. TCRdb re-analysed the 5' RACE reads in MiXCR, keeping a single row per CDR3 protein. The top ten clones hold about 5% of a sample with around 230,000 distinct CDR3 sequences, around a tenth of them seen once. The material sequenced was memory (CD45RO+) T cells sorted from blood. These receptors were obtained from a young woman in good health.

The chain combines TRBV11-3 with TRBJ2-5; D is possibly TRBD1 (6 bases). V was clipped by 6 bases and J by 0 bases, with 14 bases between them. CDR1 and CDR2 (germline): SGHNT, YENEEA. The CDR3 is 15 residues long. The CDR3 reads CASSHRDRDQETQYF. CDR3 DNA sequence: TGTGCCAGCAGTCACAGGGATCGGGACCAAGAGACCCAGTACTTC.

This clonotype appeared a few times. The chain couples TRBV30 to TRBJ2-7, with 11 bases matching TRBD2. The V segment lost 5 bases and the J segment 3 bases; nucleotides outside the gene matches: 0. The CDR3 sequence is 12 residues long. Germline V gene lookup returns CDR1 GTSNPN and CDR2 SVGIG (reference sequence). The CDR3 spells CAWGTSGYEQYF. CDR3 DNA: TGTGCCTGGGGGACTAGCGGCTACGAGCAGTACTTC.

In its sample, this clonotype was seen many times. The chain has TRBV7-9 and TRBJ1-6; 8 positions agree with TRBD1. The germline CDR1 and CDR2 sequences are SEHNR and FQNEAQ (reference sequence). The CDR3 totals 14 residues. After removal of 1 base from V and 7 bases from J, the junction contained 0 bases not matched to a gene. CDR3 residues: CASSLGTGNSPLHF. The CDR3, as DNA: TGTGCCAGCAGCTTAGGGACAGGGAATTCACCCCTCCACTTT.

This clonotype was seen a handful of times. The V gene is TRBV7-6, the J gene TRBJ2-6, with TRBD2 identical over 8 bases. This CDR3 contains 16 residues. Trimming at V came to 5 bases and at J to 4 bases, leaving 7 bases not matched to a gene. CDR1 and CDR2 from the germline V gene are SGHVS and FNYEAQ. CDR3 bases: TGTGCCAGCAGCCCGGGGGGGGTGTTGGGGGCCAACGTCCTGACTTTC. Its translation is CASSPGGVLGANVLTF.

This clonotype was picked up a small number of times. J is TRBJ1-2 and V is TRBV2, with D uncertain. CDR1 is SNHLY and CDR2 is FYNNEI in the germline V gene. V was shortened by 8 bases and J by 4 bases, with 11 bases between the two germline ends. This CDR3 region has 12 residues. The CDR3 sequence: CASFLSAYGYTF. CDR3 coding DNA: TGTGCCAGCTTTCTGTCAGCCTATGGCTACACCTTC.

The chain has TRBV6-1 and TRBJ1-2; 9 bases match TRBD1. Germline V gene sequence: CDR1 MNHNS, CDR2 SASEGT. V shed 6 bases and J 6 bases; nucleotides not matched to a gene: 14. The CDR3 extends over 16 amino acids. The DNA for the CDR3 is TGTGCCAGCAGCCGGGACAGGGATAATATCCGGGATGGCTACACCTTC. It yields the protein CASSRDRDNIRDGYTF.

This clonotype has only a few counts. The rearrangement links TRBV27 to TRBJ2-1; D is ambiguous. This CDR3 comprises 13 residues. Trimming left V 9 bases short and J 7 bases short, with 16 bases between. Germline CDR1 reads MNHEY; CDR2 reads SMNVEV (reference sequence). The DNA for the CDR3 is TGTGCCAGTGGGGTAGGCCCCCAAAATGAGCAGTTCTTC. Translation: CASGVGPQNEQFF.

This clonotype was seen only a few times. The chain couples TRBV20-1 to TRBJ1-1, with a tentative D call TRBD1 (5 bases). CDR3 length: 13 amino acids. Germline CDR1 reads DFQATT; CDR2 reads SNEGSKA (reference sequence). Between the trimmed V and J ends, which lost 1 base and 7 bases, there was a span of 13 bases. In DNA, the CDR3 is TGCAGTGCTAGAGGGGACGGCGGGGGTGAAGCTTTCTTT. Protein sequence: CSARGDGGGEAFF.

This clonotype was counted many times. The chain couples TRBV11-2 to TRBJ2-5; D uncertain. This CDR3 comprises 15 residues. Germline V gives CDR1 SGHAT, CDR2 FQNNGV. Trimming took off 6 bases at V and 1 base at J, with 15 bases between the two ends. CDR3: CASRDLVTFQETQYF. The CDR3 DNA follows: TGTGCCAGCAGAGACCTGGTGACATTCCAAGAGACCCAGTACTTC.

This clonotype was counted ten times or more. The genes are TRBV7-9 and TRBJ1-1; D uncertain. This CDR3 region has 14 residues. Germline lookup yields CDR1 SEHNR and CDR2 FQNEAQ (reference sequence). V was clipped by 1 base and J by 8 bases, with 14 bases between them. CDR3 in amino acids: CASSLDRGPGEAFF. DNA of the CDR3: TGTGCCAGCAGCTTAGACCGAGGCCCGGGGGAAGCTTTCTTT.

There are a few counts of this clonotype. The chain carries TRBV7-2 and TRBJ2-5; D unclear. Germline V gives CDR1 SGHTA, CDR2 FQGNSA. The germline V and J ends were trimmed by 1 base and 4 bases, with 10 bases remaining between them. The CDR3 runs to 14 residues. The CDR3 sequence is CASSLVFGRETQYF. In nucleotides, the CDR3 is TGTGCCAGCAGCTTAGTTTTCGGGCGAGAGACCCAGTACTTC. The variable domain in full, completed from reference TRBV7-2 and TRBJ2-5, reads GAGVSQSPSNKVTEKGKDVELRCDPISGHTALYWYRQSLGQGLEFLIYFQGNSAPDKSGLPSDRFSAERTGGSVSTLTIQRTQQEDSAVYLCASSLVFGRETQYFGPGTRLLVL.

This clonotype has a count of ten or more. As DNA, the CDR3 is TGCAGTGCTAGGGCTCAAGGACAGCCTCAAGAGACCCAGTACTTC. It translates to CSARAQGQPQETQYF. The rearrangement links TRBV20-1 to TRBJ2-5, with D perhaps TRBD1 (6 bases). The germline V gene encodes CDR1 DFQATT and CDR2 SNEGSKA (reference sequence). V was trimmed by 3 bases and J by 2 bases, leaving 16 bases between them. This CDR3 has 15 residues.

The chain is built from TRBV12-3 or TRBV12-4 and TRBJ1-3, with no clear D. The length of the CDR3 is 13 residues. Trimming took 5 bases from V and 4 from J, leaving 9 bases between them. The chain's CDR3 is CASSQDSGNTIYF. CDR3 nucleotides: TGTGCCAGCAGTCAGGATTCGGGAAACACCATATATTTT.

A few counts support this clonotype. The chain links TRBV14 to TRBJ2-2; D possibly corresponds to TRBD2 (5 bases). CDR1 is SGHDN, CDR2 FVKESK, per germline. Trimming left V 5 bases short and J 4 bases short, with 17 bases between. CDR3 length: 16 amino acids. The CDR3 sequence is CASSFLARGATGELFF. As DNA, the CDR3 is TGTGCCAGCAGCTTCCTGGCTCGGGGTGCCACCGGGGAGCTGTTTTTT.

Turning to this clonotype: The junction departs from germline at one end; a sequencing error may be responsible. The chain couples TRBV3-1 to TRBJ2-1; D is unresolved. The CDR3 has 12 residues. Germline CDR1 reads LGHDT; CDR2 reads YNNKEL (reference sequence). The CDR3 spells CASSQGRTRSRF. As DNA, the CDR3 is TGTGCCAGCAGCCAAGGCAGGACCCGGTCCCGCTTC.

The sample holds a few counts of this clonotype. The J gene is TRBJ1-6, the V gene TRBV12-3 or TRBV12-4; perhaps TRBD1 as D (6 bases). Trimming removed 7 bases from V and 9 bases from J, with 16 bases in between. The CDR3 contains 14 residues. CDR3 residues: CASTTTGMVSPLHF. CDR3 in DNA: TGTGCCAGCACCACTACAGGGATGGTTTCACCCCTCCACTTT.

This clonotype was seen repeatedly, ten times or more. The V and J genes are TRBV4-3 and TRBJ1-2; 9 positions match TRBD1. CDR1 and CDR2 (germline): LGHNA, YSLEER. This CDR3 region has 14 residues. J lost 7 bases, V lost 4 bases, and 7 bases had no gene match. CDR3 region: CASSLRDRESGYTF. The CDR3 nucleotides read TGCGCCAGCAGCCTCCGGGACAGGGAGTCTGGCTACACCTTC.

This rearrangement joins TRBV20-1 to TRBJ2-7, with 7 bases fitting TRBD1. CDR1 DFQATT and CDR2 SNEGSKA come from the germline V gene (reference sequence). CDR3 size: 13 residues. V was pared by 3 bases and J by 5 bases, with 7 bases of the junction left unmatched. CDR3 nucleotides: TGCAGTGCTAGCTCCCAGGGGGTGAACGAGCAGTACTTC. Translated: CSASSQGVNEQYF.

The rearrangement uses TRBV11-3 and TRBJ2-3; perhaps TRBD2 as D (7 bases). V was shortened by 5 bases and J by 5 bases, with 17 bases between the two germline ends. Per germline, CDR1 SGHNT and CDR2 YENEEA. This CDR3 spans 15 amino acids. CDR3 sequence: CASSGGGALEDTQYF. The CDR3 coding sequence is TGTGCCAGCAGCGGGGGGGGGGCGCTGGAAGATACGCAGTATTTT.

The sample holds many counts of this clonotype. Here the CDR3 DNA reads TGCAGTGCTAGTAGAGGGAATAATCAGCCCCAGCATTTT. Its protein product is CSASRGNNQPQHF. This sequence joins TRBV20-1 and TRBJ1-5; no firm D call. The CDR3 is made up of 13 amino acids. In germline, CDR1 is DFQATT, CDR2 SNEGSKA (reference sequence). V lost 3 bases and J lost 4, with 10 bases in between.

There are a few counts of this clonotype. V usage is TRBV6-2 or TRBV6-3 and J usage is TRBJ2-3, with a weak D call TRBD1 (5 bases). Trimming stripped 4 bases from V and 0 bases from J, with 14 bases between. The CDR3 loop spans 16 amino acids. The germline V gene has CDR1 MNHEY and CDR2 SVGEGT. CDR3 sequence reads: CASSLPIGASTDTQYF. The CDR3 DNA sequence: TGTGCCAGCAGTTTGCCCATTGGGGCGAGCACAGATACGCAGTATTTT.

This clonotype came up many times. The rearrangement uses TRBV24-1 and TRBJ2-1; D gene uncertain. V was shortened by 4 bases and J by 2 bases, with 2 bases between the two germline ends. The CDR3 spans 12 residues. Germline V lookup: CDR1 KGHDR, CDR2 SFDVKD. CDR3 residues: CATSDPYNEQFF. CDR3 coding DNA: TGTGCCACCAGTGACCCCTACAATGAGCAGTTCTTC.

This clonotype was counted only a few times. The chain is built from TRBV6-1 and TRBJ2-7; TRBD1 might be the D (5 bases). The germline V gene has CDR1 MNHNS and CDR2 SASEGT. There are 15 residues in the CDR3. The V and J ends lost 5 bases and 3 bases respectively, with 17 bases between them. The CDR3 DNA reads as TGTGCCAGCAGTCTAGGACACTCATCCATCTACGAGCAGTACTTC. It yields the protein CASSLGHSSIYEQYF.

This chain uses TRBV23-1 with TRBJ1-2; 9 bases line up with TRBD1. TRBV23-1 carries the ORF label, with uncertain function. The CDR3 sequence is 14 residues long. V shed 2 bases and J 7 bases; nucleotides not matched to a gene: 5. The CDR3 sequence: CASSQPTGGCGYTF. CDR3 sequence (DNA): TGCGCCAGCAGTCAACCTACAGGGGGCTGTGGCTACACCTTC.

This rearrangement joins TRBV25-1 to TRBJ2-1; D uncertain. Germline V gene data show CDR1 as MGHDK and CDR2 as SYGVNS. The CDR3 has 13 amino acids. V lost 7 bases and J 5 bases, leaving 12 bases between the germline ends. CDR3 coding DNA: TGTGCCAGCAACCACGACCAAGACAATGAGCAGTTCTTC. It translates to CASNHDQDNEQFF.